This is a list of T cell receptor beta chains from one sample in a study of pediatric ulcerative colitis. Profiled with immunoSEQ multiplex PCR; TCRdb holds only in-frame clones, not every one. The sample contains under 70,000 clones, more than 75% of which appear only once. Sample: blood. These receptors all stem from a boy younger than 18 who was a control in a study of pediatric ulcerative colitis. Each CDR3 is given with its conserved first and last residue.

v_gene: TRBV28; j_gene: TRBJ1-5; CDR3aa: CASSFPPSDNQPQHF
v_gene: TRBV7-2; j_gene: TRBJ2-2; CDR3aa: CASSYDRGITGELFF
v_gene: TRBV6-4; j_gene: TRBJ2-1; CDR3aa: CASSESGSAYNEQFF
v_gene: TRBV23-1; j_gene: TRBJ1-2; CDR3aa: CASSQIRPVGYTF
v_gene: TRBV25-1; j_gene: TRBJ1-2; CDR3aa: CASSDGSTYGYTF
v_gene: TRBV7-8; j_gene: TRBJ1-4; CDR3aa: CASSYEQTGGNEKLFF
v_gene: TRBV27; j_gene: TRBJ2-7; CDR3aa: CASRRTGSPSYEQYF
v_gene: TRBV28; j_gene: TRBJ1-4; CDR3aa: CASGGPGANEKLFF
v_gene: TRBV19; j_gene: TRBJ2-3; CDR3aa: CASSTRTASLTDTQYF
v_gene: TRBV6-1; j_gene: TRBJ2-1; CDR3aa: CASSEYDRGPNNEQFF
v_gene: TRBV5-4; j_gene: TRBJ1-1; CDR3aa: CASSQGGKNTEAFF
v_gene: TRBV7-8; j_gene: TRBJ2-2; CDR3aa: CASSASSLLNTGELFF
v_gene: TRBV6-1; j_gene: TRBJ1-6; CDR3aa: CASRDTIGNNSPLHF
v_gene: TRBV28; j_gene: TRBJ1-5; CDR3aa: CASSLPPGGQPQHF
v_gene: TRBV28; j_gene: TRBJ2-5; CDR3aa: CASTPGVEETRYF
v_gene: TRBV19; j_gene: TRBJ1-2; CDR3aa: CASSPTDGKFYGYTF
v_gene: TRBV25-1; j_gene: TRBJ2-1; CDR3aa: CASKQNPYNEQFF
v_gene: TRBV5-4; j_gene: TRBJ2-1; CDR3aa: CASSLGQGKYNEQFF
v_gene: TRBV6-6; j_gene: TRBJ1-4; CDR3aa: CASSGGGALREKLFF
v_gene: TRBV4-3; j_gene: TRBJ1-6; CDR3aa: CASSQEGQVHSPLHF
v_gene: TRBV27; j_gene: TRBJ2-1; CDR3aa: CASSFSGTSVDNEQFF
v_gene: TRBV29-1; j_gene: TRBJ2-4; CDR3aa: CSAGTGNIQYF
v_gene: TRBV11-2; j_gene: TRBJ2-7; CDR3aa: CASSSSLSYEQYF
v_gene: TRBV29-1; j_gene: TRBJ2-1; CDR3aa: CSVAAGGLDEQFF